This T cell receptor (beta chain) stems from a study of Ad26.COV2.S vaccination and SARS-CoV-2 variants. Profiling relied on immunoSEQ multiplex PCR, and the TCRdb table lists in-frame clones only, not all of them. This sample has 240,000 or so clones, with roughly 90% found just once. This CDR3 contains 12 residues. The V and J ends lost 1 base and 9 bases respectively, with 7 bases between them. Germline V CDR1 and CDR2: MGHDK, SYGVNS. Treatment reported: roughly 19 received Ad26.COV2.S at low or high dose, single or two shots; about five received placebo; per-sample allocation not given. Collection of samples fell on day 63 after the first vaccine or placebo injection.

The material was peripheral blood, obtained in a trial of Ad26.COV2.S vaccine versus placebo. The sequence came from a person aged 18-65 years who received the Ad26.COV2.S COVID-19 vaccine or a placebo. V gene TRBV25-1 combines with J gene TRBJ2-1; D gene unclear. CDR3 sequence (DNA): TGTGCCAGCAGTGAATTAGAATTTGAGCAGTTCTTC. Translating it yields CASSELEFEQFF.